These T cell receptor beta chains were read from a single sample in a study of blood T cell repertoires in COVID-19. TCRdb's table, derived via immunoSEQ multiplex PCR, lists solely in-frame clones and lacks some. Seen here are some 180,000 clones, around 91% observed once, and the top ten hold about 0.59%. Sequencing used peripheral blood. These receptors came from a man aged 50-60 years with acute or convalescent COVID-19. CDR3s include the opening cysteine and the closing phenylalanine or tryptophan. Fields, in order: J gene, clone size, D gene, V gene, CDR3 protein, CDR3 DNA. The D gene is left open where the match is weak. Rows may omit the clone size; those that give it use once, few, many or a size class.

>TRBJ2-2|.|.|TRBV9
CASSGRQGLTGELFF
TGTGCCAGCAGCGGCCGGCAGGGTTTGACCGGGGAGCTGTTTTTT
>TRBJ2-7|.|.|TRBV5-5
CASSLSEPYEQYF
TGTGCCAGCAGCTTGTCAGAACCCTACGAGCAGTACTTC
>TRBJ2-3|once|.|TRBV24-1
CATSDPPTDTQYF
TGTGCCACCAGTGACCCTCCCACAGATACGCAGTATTTT
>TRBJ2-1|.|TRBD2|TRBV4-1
CASSLAGGNNEQFF
TGCGCCAGCAGCCTAGCGGGAGGGAACAATGAGCAGTTCTTC
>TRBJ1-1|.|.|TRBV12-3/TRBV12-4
CASSLGRAEAFF
TGTGCCAGCAGCCTGGGGAGGGCTGAAGCTTTCTTT
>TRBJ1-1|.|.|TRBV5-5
CASSRTTGSGAFF
TGTGCCAGCAGCCGCACCACAGGGAGTGGGGCTTTCTTT
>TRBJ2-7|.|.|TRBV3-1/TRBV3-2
CASSPGGKSYEQYF
TGTGCCAGCAGTCCGGGCGGGAAGTCCTACGAGCAGTACTTC
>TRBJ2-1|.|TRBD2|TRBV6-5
CASSRLAAYNEQFF
TGTGCCAGCAGTCGACTAGCGGCCTACAATGAGCAGTTCTTC
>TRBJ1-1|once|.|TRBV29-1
CSVSLGHLNTEAFF
TGCAGCGTGTCCCTCGGACATTTGAACACTGAAGCTTTCTTT
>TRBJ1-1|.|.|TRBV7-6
CASSLGPGNTEAFF
TGTGCCAGCAGCTTAGGTCCGGGTAACACTGAAGCTTTCTTT
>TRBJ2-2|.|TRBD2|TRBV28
CASRRLAGYTGELFF
TGTGCCAGCAGACGACTAGCGGGGTACACCGGGGAGCTGTTTTTT
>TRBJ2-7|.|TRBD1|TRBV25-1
CASLTGGNEQYF
TGTGCCAGCCTGACAGGGGGCAACGAGCAGTACTTC
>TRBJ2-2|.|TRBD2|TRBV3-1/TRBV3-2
CASSQGAGGANTGELFF
TGTGCCAGCAGCCAAGGGGCGGGAGGGGCGAACACCGGGGAGCTGTTTTTT
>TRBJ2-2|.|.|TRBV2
CASSAEGSGELFF
TGTGCCAGCAGTGCCGAGGGCAGCGGGGAGCTGTTTTTT